The 27 T cell receptor beta chains in this list originate from one sample, sequenced in a study of blood T cells in healthy people across ages. It was with a sample-barcoded 5' primer and a J-beta primer mix that a second PCR of roughly 7 to 12 cycles was run. TCRdb itself ran the 5' RACE reads through MiXCR, one entry per CDR3 protein. The sample shows about 1,500,000 distinct CDR3 sequences, roughly 45% of them seen only once. The specimen was blood. The receptors were gathered from a young woman in good health.

This rearrangement joins TRBV5-1 to TRBJ2-1, with D perhaps TRBD2 (6 bases). This CDR3 region has 15 residues. V lost 1 base to trimming and J lost 5 bases, with 13 bases between them. Germline V gene lookup returns CDR1 SGHRS and CDR2 YFSETQ. The DNA for the CDR3 is TGCGCCAGCAGCTTGACCGGGACTTACAACAATGAGCAGTTCTTC. This gives the protein CASSLTGTYNNEQFF.

The DNA of the CDR3 is TGTGCCAGCAGCCGAATGTCTAACCCCTACTACGAGCAGTACTTC. This translates into CASSRMSNPYYEQYF. The V and J genes are TRBV7-2 and TRBJ2-7; D not resolved. The CDR3 has 15 residues. V was clipped by 5 bases and J by 3 bases, with 17 bases between them. CDR1 is SGHTA, CDR2 FQGNSA, per germline. Full variable domain (missing parts from reference TRBV7-2 and TRBJ2-7): GAGVSQSPSNKVTEKGKDVELRCDPISGHTALYWYRQSLGQGLEFLIYFQGNSAPDKSGLPSDRFSAERTGGSVSTLTIQRTQQEDSAVYLCASSRMSNPYYEQYFGPGTRLTVT.

This rearrangement joins TRBV27 to TRBJ2-7, with 7 nucleotides matching TRBD1. This CDR3 has 15 amino acids. The germline V gene has CDR1 MNHEY and CDR2 SMNVEV (reference sequence). Trimming cost V 3 bases and J 4 bases; bases outside gene matches: 9. This CDR3 reads CASSFTTGSSYEQYF. The DNA of the CDR3 is TGTGCCAGCAGTTTCACGACAGGGTCGTCGTACGAGCAGTACTTC.

This rearrangement joins TRBV29-1 to TRBJ2-1; 8 nucleotides line up with TRBD1. CDR1 and CDR2 from the germline V gene are SQVTM and ANQGSEA. The CDR3 is made up of 13 amino acids. The V segment lost 7 bases and the J segment 9 bases; nucleotides outside the gene matches: 11. The CDR3 reads CSGKQGAWGEQFF. CDR3 DNA sequence: TGCAGCGGAAAGCAGGGGGCTTGGGGTGAGCAGTTCTTC.

The table lists this clonotype with a few counts. The chain is built from TRBV7-2 and TRBJ1-5; 8 nucleotides agree with TRBD1. The CDR3 is made up of 16 amino acids. After removal of 1 base from V and 6 bases from J, the junction contained 8 bases not matched to a gene. Germline CDR1 is SGHTA and CDR2 is FQGNSA. The CDR3 nucleotides are TGTGCCAGCAGCTTAGTGTGGCAGGGGGCGGGTCAGCCCCAGCATTTT. Translating gives CASSLVWQGAGQPQHF.

The chain couples TRBV16 to TRBJ1-5; D remains unclear. The CDR3 extends over 13 amino acids. Between the trimmed V and J ends, which lost 8 bases and 3 bases, there was a span of 11 bases. Germline V gives CDR1 KGHSY, CDR2 FQNENV. Here the CDR3 DNA reads TGTGCCAGCGAGGGTAGGAACAATCAGCCCCAGCATTTT. This encodes CASEGRNNQPQHF.

The V call is TRBV20-1, the J call TRBJ2-4, with 10 bases aligning to TRBD1. The better agreement between TRBJ2-7 and the DNA end casts doubt on the J call. CDR3 length: 15 amino acids. Germline assignment: CDR1 DFQATT and CDR2 SNEGSKA (reference sequence). The CDR3 spells CSASPGQGQSYEQYF. Here the CDR3 DNA reads TGCAGTGCTAGTCCGGGACAGGGGCAATCCTACGAGCAGTACTTC.

The genes are TRBV10-2 and TRBJ2-3; D gene unclear. The V gene lost 8 bases and the J gene lost 0 bases, with 12 bases spanning the gap. The CDR3 contains 14 residues. CDR1 is WSHSY and CDR2 is SAAADI in the germline V gene. The CDR3 region has the DNA TGCGCCAGCGGGTTTCGATCTAGCACAGATACGCAGTATTTT. This encodes CASGFRSSTDTQYF.

This clonotype has only a few counts. The V and J genes are TRBV6-1 and TRBJ1-1; no clear D. V gave up 3 bases and J gave up 4 bases, with 6 bases separating them. Germline V gene lookup returns CDR1 MNHNS and CDR2 SASEGT. The CDR3 sequence is 12 residues long. The CDR3 here is CASSEVGTEAFF. The CDR3 nucleotides are TGTGCCAGCAGTGAGGTGGGCACTGAAGCTTTCTTT.

This sequence joins TRBV5-1 and TRBJ2-1; D possibly matches TRBD1 or TRBD2 (5 bases each). Germline V lookup: CDR1 SGHRS, CDR2 YFSETQ. Between the trimmed V and J ends, which lost 2 bases and 4 bases, there was a span of 10 bases. The CDR3 consists of 14 residues. The CDR3 bases are TGCGCCAGCAGCTTCGGGACCCCTTACAATGAGCAGTTCTTC. Amino acids: CASSFGTPYNEQFF.

This clonotype was detected only a few times. V is TRBV20-1 and J is TRBJ2-3; D is perhaps TRBD2 (6 bases). Deletions cut 8 bases from V and 0 bases from J, with 9 bases between. Germline V gives CDR1 DFQATT, CDR2 SNEGSKA (reference sequence). This CDR3 contains 12 residues. CDR3 nucleotide sequence: TGCAGTTCCCGGGAGAGCACAGATACGCAGTATTTT. This translates into CSSRESTDTQYF.

This chain links TRBV12-3 or TRBV12-4 with TRBJ1-2, with D perhaps matching TRBD1 (5 bases). The CDR3 is made up of 14 amino acids. V lost 5 bases to trimming and J lost 4 bases, with 14 bases between them. CDR3 DNA sequence: TGTGCCAGCAGTCCCCGCAGGGAAGGCTATGGCTACACCTTC. Encoded protein: CASSPRREGYGYTF.

This clonotype was recorded many times. V and J are TRBV2 and TRBJ2-5, with 8 nucleotides matching TRBD2. Germline lookup yields CDR1 SNHLY and CDR2 FYNNEI. This CDR3 region has 15 residues. V shed 3 bases, J shed 5 bases, and the junction held 8 bases outside the gene matches. CDR3 in DNA: TGTGCCAGCAGTGACGGCTTAGCGGGAACCGAGACCCAGTACTTC. Amino acids: CASSDGLAGTETQYF.

This clonotype has only a few counts. This may come from a read error, since a much larger clone is one base off. The V gene is TRBV7-8, the J gene TRBJ2-3; D gene unclear. The CDR3 runs 13 residues. Germline CDR1 and CDR2: SGHVS and FQNEAQ. Deletions cut 4 bases from V and 4 bases from J, with 9 bases between. The CDR3 nucleotides are TGTGCCAGCAGCTGCTTTAGGGCAGATACGCAGTATTTT. This sequence encodes CASSCFRADTQYF.

Comments on this clonotype: With a much larger clone just one base away, this may be a read error. The rearrangement uses TRBV4-2 and TRBJ1-5; no clear D gene. The germline gives CDR1 LGHNA, CDR2 YNFKEQ. The CDR3 loop spans 16 amino acids. The CDR3 protein is CASSIQTGFSNQPPHF. CDR3 DNA sequence: TGTGCCAGCAGCATACAGACCGGATTTAGCAATCAGCCCCCGCATTTT.

The count of this clonotype is one. The rearrangement uses TRBV6-2 or TRBV6-3 and TRBJ2-5; TRBD2 agrees at 9 bases. CDR3 length equals 14 residues. Germline CDR1 is MNHEY and CDR2 is SVGEGT. The trim removed 8 bases at V and 11 bases at J, leaving 15 bases unmatched. This CDR3 is CASQSGTSFDEQYF. The DNA of the CDR3 is TGTGCCAGCCAGTCGGGGACTAGCTTTGATGAGCAGTACTTC.

CDR3 loop: CASSQDTQGVAFF. For the CDR3, the DNA is TGTGCCAGCAGCCAAGATACACAAGGGGTGGCTTTCTTT. The gene calls are TRBV4-2 and TRBJ1-1, with D tentatively TRBD1 (5 bases). CDR1 is LGHNA and CDR2 is YNFKEQ in the germline V gene. The V gene lost 0 bases and the J gene lost 11 bases, with 13 bases spanning the gap. CDR3 length equals 13 residues.

This clonotype has more than one count but fewer than ten. The CDR3 spells CASSSRQGNSDTQYF. The CDR3 DNA reads TGTGCCAGCAGCTCCCGACAGGGGAATTCAGATACGCAGTATTTT. The rearrangement links TRBV7-8 to TRBJ2-3; 8 positions match TRBD1. The germline V gene has CDR1 SGHVS and CDR2 FQNEAQ. V was clipped by 4 bases and J by 4 bases; unmatched bases: 7. The length of the CDR3 is 15 residues.

This clonotype was observed a few times. This sequence joins TRBV5-1 and TRBJ2-5, with 7 bases aligning to TRBD1. Per the germline V gene, CDR1 is SGHRS and CDR2 is YFSETQ. The CDR3 runs 13 residues. Trimming took 7 bases from V and 4 from J; bases not matched to a gene: 7. CDR3 residues: CASGTAPRETQYF. The CDR3 DNA follows: TGCGCCAGCGGGACAGCCCCCAGAGAGACCCAGTACTTC. Filled out from reference TRBV5-1 and TRBJ2-5, the complete variable domain reads KAGVTQTPRYLIKTRGQQVTLSCSPISGHRSVSWYQQTPGQGLQFLFEYFSETQRNKGNFPGRFSGRQFSNSRSEMNVSTLELGDSALYLCASGTAPRETQYFGPGTRLLVL.

The sample holds a few counts of this clonotype. V gene TRBV20-1 combines with J gene TRBJ2-1; D is ambiguous. From germline, CDR1 is DFQATT and CDR2 SNEGSKA (reference sequence). Trimming stripped 7 bases from V and 7 bases from J, with 8 bases between. CDR3 length equals 10 residues. The CDR3 spells CSGYSNEQFF. The CDR3 DNA is TGCAGTGGGTACTCAAATGAGCAGTTCTTC.

The chain employs TRBV20-1 and TRBJ2-2; no clear D. With 7 bases removed from V and 10 bases from J, the gap between germline ends came to 16 bases. Germline values: CDR1 DFQATT, CDR2 SNEGSKA (reference sequence). The CDR3 has 12 amino acids. The DNA of the CDR3 is TGCAGTGTCCAGCACCAGGTGTCGGAGCTGTTTTTT. Protein sequence: CSVQHQVSELFF.

The chain uses TRBV27 and TRBJ2-3; D not resolved. Germline CDR1 reads MNHEY; CDR2 reads SMNVEV (reference sequence). The CDR3 extends over 13 amino acids. Between the trimmed V and J ends, which lost 6 bases and 2 bases, there was a span of 9 bases. CDR3 DNA: TGTGCCAGCAGCTCCTCCCCCACAGATACGCAGTATTTT. It is translated as CASSSSPTDTQYF.

The DNA for the CDR3 is TGTGCCAGCAGCCAAGGCGCGGGGCTAGCCTACGAGCAGTACTTC. This gives the protein CASSQGAGLAYEQYF. The chain recombines TRBV3-1 with TRBJ2-7, with a possible D match to TRBD2 (6 bases). Trimming stripped 1 base from V and 2 bases from J, with 12 bases between. CDR1 and CDR2 from the germline V gene are LGHDT and YNNKEL (reference sequence). The CDR3 extends over 15 amino acids.

This clonotype has just a few counts. The rearrangement joins TRBV6-2 or TRBV6-3 to TRBJ2-1; no firm D call. Trimming removed 10 bases at V and 8 bases at J, with 12 bases between. This CDR3 is 11 amino acids long. CDR1 and CDR2 (germline): MNHEY, SVGEGT. CDR3 bases: TGTGCCACCAGGTTGGTCCATGAGCAGTTCTTC. Translating gives CATRLVHEQFF.

This rearrangement joins TRBV20-1 to TRBJ2-7, with 8 nucleotides matching TRBD2. The trim removed 4 bases at V and 3 bases at J, leaving 8 bases unmatched. This CDR3 has 14 amino acids. Per germline, CDR1 DFQATT and CDR2 SNEGSKA (reference sequence). The CDR3 sequence is CSATTALAGYEQYF. CDR3 bases: TGCAGTGCTACAACCGCGCTAGCGGGCTACGAGCAGTACTTC.

This chain joins TRBV12-3 or TRBV12-4 and TRBJ2-1; D could derive from TRBD1 or TRBD2 (5 bases each). This CDR3 has 16 amino acids. Trimming removed 6 bases from V and 0 bases from J, with 15 bases in between. CDR3 sequence (DNA): TGTGCCAGCAGCATAACCGGGACGAACTCCTACAATGAGCAGTTCTTC. Translating it yields CASSITGTNSYNEQFF.

The V gene is TRBV9, the J gene TRBJ2-5, with TRBD2 matching 16 bases. This CDR3 region has 17 residues. V shed 3 bases, J shed 1 base, and the junction held 3 bases outside the gene matches. Germline V gene sequence: CDR1 SGDLS, CDR2 YYNGEE. CDR3 amino acids: CASSGGLAGGPQETQYF. As DNA, the CDR3 is TGTGCCAGCAGCGGGGGACTAGCGGGGGGGCCCCAAGAGACCCAGTACTTC.